What follows are 17 T cell receptor beta chains derived from one specimen sequenced in a study of blood T cell repertoires in COVID-19. The protocol was immunoSEQ multiplex PCR, while the TCRdb copy is restricted to in-frame clones and leaves out a portion. The sample includes around 73,000 clones, 82% of them seen just once. The sequencing sample was made of peripheral blood. Receptors were obtained from a woman aged 60 to 75 with acute or convalescent COVID-19.

The chain has TRBV10-3 and TRBJ2-1, with 13 bases aligning to TRBD2. The CDR3 is made up of 17 amino acids. Trimming at V came to 2 bases and at J to 4 bases, leaving 5 bases not matched to a gene. The germline V gene encodes CDR1 ENHRY and CDR2 SYGVKD. The CDR3 region has the DNA TGTGCCATCAGTGAGACCACTAGCGGGGGGGCTTACAATGAGCAGTTCTTC. Its protein product is CAISETTSGGAYNEQFF.

This chain uses TRBV12-3 or TRBV12-4 with TRBJ2-3, with 10 bases matching TRBD2. The CDR3 runs 13 residues. Losses at the gene ends were 11 bases for V and 5 bases for J; bases not matched to a gene: 7. CDR3 in amino acids: CACQRGGRDTQYF. Here the CDR3 DNA reads TGTGCCTGCCAGCGGGGGGGCCGAGATACGCAGTATTTT.

This clone has more than one count but fewer than ten. This sequence joins TRBV12-3 or TRBV12-4 and TRBJ1-2; 7 bases line up with TRBD1. V shed 6 bases, J shed 6 bases, and the junction held 7 bases outside the gene matches. This CDR3 has 13 amino acids. The CDR3 loop reads CASSRQGEHGYTF. The CDR3 DNA follows: TGTGCCAGCAGCCGCCAGGGGGAGCATGGCTACACCTTC.

The V call is TRBV5-1, the J call TRBJ1-2, with TRBD1 matching over 7 bases. From germline, CDR1 is SGHRS and CDR2 YFSETQ. J lost 7 bases, V lost 2 bases, and 5 bases had no gene match. The length of the CDR3 is 13 residues. The CDR3 loop reads CASSFFTGVGYTF. DNA of the CDR3: TGCGCCAGCAGCTTTTTTACAGGGGTTGGCTACACCTTC.

This clone turned up a few times. The chain uses TRBV3-1 (or the pseudogene TRBV3-2) and TRBJ1-1; D is undetermined. Per germline, CDR1 LGHDT and CDR2 YNNKEL (reference sequence). The length of the CDR3 is 14 residues. Trimming took off 6 bases at V and 2 bases at J, with 13 bases between the two ends. The CDR3 DNA reads TGTGCCAGCAGACTAGACGGACTTAACACTGAAGCTTTCTTT. Its translation is CASRLDGLNTEAFF.

CDR3 sequence reads: CRGLRNTEAFF. The CDR3, as DNA: TGCAGGGGGCTGAGGAACACTGAAGCTTTCTTT. The J gene is TRBJ1-1, the V gene TRBV20-1, with a tentative D call TRBD1 (5 bases). The CDR3 loop spans 11 amino acids. CDR1 DFQATT and CDR2 SNEGSKA come from the germline V gene (reference sequence).

Worth noting for this clone: The sample holds other DNA sequences that translate to the same CDR3. V usage is TRBV5-1 and J usage is TRBJ2-1; D is possibly TRBD2 (6 bases). This CDR3 spans 13 amino acids. V was shortened by 4 bases and J by 4 bases, with 9 bases between the two germline ends. CDR1 is SGHRS and CDR2 is YFSETQ in the germline V gene. The CDR3, as DNA: TGCGCCAGCAGCCCCGGACTATACAATGAGCAGTTCTTC. Protein sequence: CASSPGLYNEQFF.

The rearrangement links TRBV5-1 to TRBJ1-2; D not certain. V shed 7 bases and J shed 4 bases, with 11 bases lying between them. The CDR3 contains 12 residues. Germline CDR1 is SGHRS and CDR2 is YFSETQ. In DNA form, the CDR3 reads TGCGCCAGCGGCGGGGTAGGCTATGGCTACACCTTC. It is translated as CASGGVGYGYTF.

The chain recombines TRBV20-1 with TRBJ1-5; D not certain. The germline V gene has CDR1 DFQATT and CDR2 SNEGSKA (reference sequence). V lost 3 bases and J lost 4, with 13 bases in between. This CDR3 has 14 residues. The CDR3 sequence is CSASSSLGNQPQHF. CDR3 bases: TGCAGTGCTAGTTCCAGCCTAGGTAATCAGCCCCAGCATTTT.

The chain employs TRBV18 and TRBJ1-5; D gene unclear. The CDR3 runs 14 residues. The V gene lost 2 bases and the J gene lost 7 bases, with 12 bases spanning the gap. CDR1 is KGHSH and CDR2 is LQKENI in the germline V gene. CDR3 nucleotide sequence: TGTGCCAGCTCACCAGACCGGGTAGGCCAGCCCCAGCATTTT. Residues: CASSPDRVGQPQHF.

The rearrangement joins TRBV23-1 to TRBJ2-4; 7 bases are a match to TRBD2. Being an ORF, TRBV23-1 has a function that is uncertain. The CDR3 extends over 16 amino acids. The V and J ends lost 10 bases and 0 bases, in that order; junction bases with no gene match: 12. CDR3 nucleotides: TGCGCCATCACGTCAAGGGAGGGGATAGCCAAAAACATTCAGTACTTC. Translation: CAITSREGIAKNIQYF.

The V and J genes are TRBV19 and TRBJ1-1; 7 bases map to TRBD1. After removal of 2 bases from V and 4 bases from J, the junction contained 16 bases not matched to a gene. Germline-derived CDR1 and CDR2 are LNHDA and SQIVND (reference sequence). There are 18 residues in the CDR3. Here the CDR3 DNA reads TGTGCCAGTAGTATAATTGGAATGACAGGGAAGGGCGCCACTGAAGCTTTCTTT. It specifies CASSIIGMTGKGATEAFF. The full variable domain, with the rest looked up from reference TRBV19 and TRBJ1-1, is DGGITQSPKYLFRKEGQNVTLSCEQNLNHDAMYWYRQDPGQGLRLIYYSQIVNDFQKGDIAEGYSVSREKKESFPLTVTSAQKNPTAFYLCASSIIGMTGKGATEAFFGQGTRLTVV.

This chain links TRBV18 with TRBJ1-3; perhaps TRBD1 as D (6 bases). Germline-derived CDR1 and CDR2 are KGHSH and LQKENI. The ends were cut back, 3 bases at V and 4 bases at J, with 19 bases in the middle. This CDR3 is 17 amino acids long. The CDR3 sequence is CASSPRNTGLSGNTIYF. In DNA, the CDR3 is TGTGCCAGCTCACCGCGTAATACAGGGTTGTCCGGAAACACCATATATTTT.

V usage is TRBV5-1 and J usage is TRBJ2-7; D not resolved. From germline, CDR1 is SGHRS and CDR2 YFSETQ. The CDR3 runs to 14 residues. Trimming took off 1 base at V and 2 bases at J, with 10 bases between the two ends. CDR3 in DNA: TGCGCCAGCAGCTTGAGCAGGTATCCCTACGAGCAGTACTTC. Protein product: CASSLSRYPYEQYF.

The V call is TRBV6-5, the J call TRBJ1-1; 7 bases align to TRBD1. Germline V lookup: CDR1 MNHEY, CDR2 SVGAGI. The CDR3 has 15 amino acids. V dropped 6 bases and J dropped 1; count of bases not matched to a gene: 8. CDR3 residues: CASSFRYRGNTEAFF. CDR3 in DNA: TGTGCCAGCAGCTTTCGATACAGGGGGAACACTGAAGCTTTCTTT.

V is TRBV14 and J is TRBJ2-1; D is undetermined. Trimming pared 1 base from V and 9 bases from J, leaving 13 bases between. CDR3 size: 14 residues. Germline V gene data show CDR1 as SGHDN and CDR2 as FVKESK. CDR3 sequence (DNA): TGTGCCAGCAGCCAAGGCAACGACTTTAGTGAGCAGTTCTTC. As protein: CASSQGNDFSEQFF.

The chain links TRBV7-8 to TRBJ1-6, with D tentatively TRBD1 (5 bases). V lost 0 bases and J 6 bases, leaving 9 bases between the germline ends. This CDR3 spans 15 amino acids. Germline values: CDR1 SGHVS, CDR2 FQNEAQ. In DNA, the CDR3 is TGTGCCAGCAGCTTAGCTCGGGGGACTAATTCACCCCTCCACTTT. Translation gives CASSLARGTNSPLHF.